The rows below give T cell receptor beta chains drawn from one sample of a study of cytomegalovirus exposure and HLA in healthy donors. Sequenced by immunoSEQ multiplex PCR; TCRdb stores in-frame clones only, minus some. The sample lists over 150,000 clones; more than 60% were seen once. The sequencing input was PBMCs. The receptor set was obtained from a woman in her thirties in good health and CMV-seropositive. CDR3s include the opening cysteine and the closing phenylalanine or tryptophan. The D gene is left open where the match is weak. Only some rows state a clone size, as once, few, many or a class for expanded clones.

cdr3_length	j_call	v_call	clone_size	d_call	cdr3_aa	cdr3_nt
14	TRBJ2-5	TRBV11-3	few	TRBD2	CASSLTSGKETQYF	TGTGCCAGCAGTCTCACTAGCGGCAAAGAGACCCAGTACTTC
13	TRBJ2-1	TRBV29-1	NA	TRBD2	CSVPSGTFDEQFF	TGCAGCGTCCCTAGCGGGACCTTCGATGAGCAGTTCTTC
14	TRBJ2-4	TRBV30	NA	NA	CAWSVGLSVNIQYF	TGTGCCTGGAGTGTGGGACTCTCCGTAAACATTCAGTACTTC
13	TRBJ1-2	TRBV21-1	few	NA	CASSNVSNYGYTF	TGTGCCAGCAGCAACGTCTCTAACTATGGCTACACCTTC
15	TRBJ2-1	TRBV19	few	TRBD1	CASSNRDRGHNEQFF	TGTGCCAGTAGTAACCGGGACAGGGGCCACAATGAGCAGTTCTTC
17	TRBJ2-3	TRBV7-9	NA	TRBD2	CASSSNGLAGKGDTQYF	TGTGCCAGCAGCTCCAATGGACTAGCGGGAAAGGGAGATACGCAGTATTTT
16	TRBJ1-1	TRBV7-8	few	NA	CASSRNIRTANTEAFF	TGTGCCAGCAGCCGAAACATCCGGACAGCCAACACTGAAGCTTTCTTT
16	TRBJ2-3	TRBV4-1	once	TRBD1	CASSQVGGAPIDTQYF	TGCGCCAGCAGCCAGGTAGGGGGCGCGCCGATAGATACGCAGTATTTT
14	TRBJ1-5	TRBV28	NA	TRBD1	CASSLLQGDQPQHF	TGTGCCAGCAGTTTATTGCAGGGGGATCAGCCCCAGCATTTT
14	TRBJ2-4	TRBV6-5	NA	NA	CASRRRQAENIQYF	TGTGCCAGCAGGCGCAGACAGGCCGAAAACATTCAGTACTTC
15	TRBJ2-1	TRBV5-6	NA	NA	CASSIQLSLQDEQFF	TGTGCCAGCAGCATACAACTATCTCTACAAGATGAGCAGTTCTTC
21	TRBJ2-7	TRBV4-3	NA	TRBD2	CASSQDPTAGGEDPRGYEQYF	TGCGCCAGCAGCCAAGATCCTACAGCGGGAGGAGAGGACCCTAGAGGATACGAGCAGTACTTC
14	TRBJ1-4	TRBV2	NA	TRBD1	CASTPGQGSGKLFF	TGTGCCAGCACTCCGGGACAGGGATCTGGAAAACTGTTTTTT
15	TRBJ2-7	TRBV11-2	NA	NA	CASSGWGLHTYEQYF	TGTGCCAGCAGCGGCTGGGGACTCCATACCTACGAGCAGTACTTC
12	TRBJ1-5	TRBV29-1	NA	TRBD1	CSVVQGDQPQHF	TGCAGCGTTGTGCAGGGGGATCAGCCCCAGCATTTT
11	TRBJ2-5	TRBV20-1	few	NA	CSARAPETQYF	TGCAGTGCTAGAGCCCCGGAGACCCAGTACTTC
14	TRBJ2-7	TRBV5-5	few	TRBD2	CASSLAGDLYEQYF	TGTGCCAGCAGCTTAGCGGGAGACCTCTACGAGCAGTACTTC
14	TRBJ1-1	TRBV29-1	NA	TRBD1	CSGAGQGMNTEAFF	TGCAGCGGAGCGGGACAGGGGATGAACACTGAAGCTTTCTTT
14	TRBJ1-1	TRBV7-2	NA	NA	CASSLGGWNTEAFF	TGTGCCAGCAGCTTAGGAGGGTGGAACACTGAAGCTTTCTTT
14	TRBJ2-1	TRBV10-3	NA	TRBD2	CAISASGSYNEQFF	TGTGCCATCAGTGCTAGCGGGAGTTACAATGAGCAGTTCTTC
16	TRBJ2-7	TRBV5-4	NA	TRBD1	CASSLPGGQGVREQYF	TGTGCCAGCAGCTTGCCGGGGGGACAGGGAGTCCGCGAGCAGTACTTC
15	TRBJ2-1	TRBV7-7	NA	NA	CASSTGTSPYNEQFF	TGTGCCAGCAGCACCGGGACTTCCCCATACAATGAGCAGTTCTTC
16	TRBJ2-7	TRBV14	NA	TRBD1	CASSQPGTGKAYEQYF	TGTGCCAGCAGCCAACCCGGGACAGGGAAGGCCTACGAGCAGTACTTC
13	TRBJ2-5	TRBV12-5	NA	NA	CASGVNTKETQYF	TGTGCTAGTGGGGTAAACACCAAAGAGACCCAGTACTTC
13	TRBJ1-5	TRBV4-1	NA	NA	CASSQDGGAPQHF	TGCGCCAGCAGCCAAGATGGGGGGGCGCCCCAGCATTTT
18	TRBJ2-7	TRBV11-3	NA	NA	CASSLDPIRQGYTYEQYF	TGTGCCAGCAGCTTAGATCCCATACGGCAGGGCTACACCTACGAGCAGTACTTC
19	TRBJ2-1	TRBV4-2	NA	NA	CASSQGGFDSLPSYNEQFF	TGTGCCAGCAGCCAAGGAGGGTTCGATAGCCTCCCATCCTACAATGAGCAGTTCTTC
12	TRBJ2-7	TRBV7-8	NA	NA	CASSPLSYEQYF	TGTGCCAGCAGCCCTCTCTCCTACGAGCAGTACTTC
17	TRBJ2-7	TRBV28	NA	TRBD1	CASSLGTGWTFPYEQYF	TGTGCCAGCAGTTTAGGGACAGGGTGGACATTTCCCTACGAGCAGTACTTC
13	TRBJ2-5	TRBV7-2	NA	NA	CASSLGARWEQYF	TGTGCCAGCAGCTTAGGGGCTAGATGGGAGCAGTACTTC
19	TRBJ1-1	TRBV28	NA	TRBD1	CASSLGYGALTGGYTEAFF	TGTGCCAGCAGTTTAGGTTATGGGGCTTTGACAGGGGGCTACACTGAAGCTTTCTTT
11	TRBJ2-7	TRBV20-1	few	NA	CSAKDPGLHSF	TGCAGTGCTAAGGATCCGGGACTTCATTCTTTC
15	TRBJ2-7	TRBV4-1	NA	NA	CASSQDTAQTYEQYF	TGCGCCAGCAGCCAAGATACGGCACAGACCTACGAGCAGTACTTC
16	TRBJ2-5	TRBV7-3	NA	TRBD2	CASSSLGSGSRETQYF	TGTGCCAGCAGCTCCCTAGGTAGCGGGAGTAGAGAGACCCAGTACTTC
13	TRBJ2-7	TRBV6-1	few	TRBD1	CASRTGGAYEQYF	TGTGCCAGCAGGACAGGGGGAGCCTACGAGCAGTACTTC
14	TRBJ2-7	TRBV6-5	NA	TRBD1	CASSRGQDNYEQYF	TGTGCCAGCAGTAGGGGACAGGACAACTACGAGCAGTACTTC
16	TRBJ2-5	TRBV4-3	NA	TRBD2	CASSQDWLAEQETQYF	TGCGCCAGCAGCCAAGATTGGCTAGCGGAACAAGAGACCCAGTACTTC
13	TRBJ1-2	TRBV7-6	NA	NA	CASSTGTSYGYTF	TGTGCCAGCAGTACAGGGACAAGCTATGGCTACACCTTC
16	TRBJ2-1	TRBV4-3	NA	NA	CASSPRLARVQDEQFF	TGCGCCAGCAGCCCCCGCCTAGCGAGAGTTCAAGATGAGCAGTTCTTC
16	TRBJ1-2	TRBV7-2	NA	NA	CASILQPGLPNYGYTF	TGTGCCAGCATCTTACAACCGGGACTCCCTAACTATGGCTACACCTTC
15	TRBJ2-2	TRBV4-2	NA	NA	CASSQDSEGPGELFF	TGTGCCAGCAGCCAAGACTCGGAGGGTCCCGGGGAGCTGTTTTTT
15	TRBJ2-1	TRBV7-8	NA	TRBD2	CASSQSGSWHNEQFF	TGTGCCAGCAGCCAAAGCGGGAGTTGGCACAATGAGCAGTTCTTC
15	TRBJ1-4	TRBV30	NA	TRBD1	CAWSPPGQGNEKLFF	TGTGCCTGGTCCCCTCCGGGACAGGGAAACGAAAAACTGTTTTTT
15	TRBJ1-4	TRBV27	NA	NA	CASSLLYVTNEKLFF	TGTGCCAGCAGTTTATTATATGTGACTAATGAAAAACTGTTTTTT
16	TRBJ2-3	TRBV4-1	many	TRBD2	CASSQAPSGNADTQYF	TGCGCCAGCAGCCAAGCCCCTAGCGGGAATGCTGATACGCAGTATTTT
14	TRBJ2-7	TRBV19	once	TRBD1	CASGDSFSTYEQYF	TGTGCCAGTGGGGACAGCTTCAGTACCTACGAGCAGTACTTC
12	TRBJ2-7	TRBV6-1	NA	NA	CASSPGLSQQYF	TGTGCCAGCAGCCCCGGACTCTCCCAGCAGTACTTC
15	TRBJ2-2	TRBV30	NA	TRBD1	CAWSGTGGYTGELFF	TGTGCCTGGAGTGGGACAGGGGGTTACACCGGGGAGCTGTTTTTT
15	TRBJ2-2	TRBV4-3	NA	NA	CASSPGLGATGELFF	TGCGCCAGCAGCCCGGGGTTGGGCGCGACCGGGGAGCTGTTTTTT
13	TRBJ1-5	TRBV30	few	NA	CAWSAGVEPPQHF	TGTGCCTGGAGTGCAGGGGTCGAGCCGCCCCAGCATTTT